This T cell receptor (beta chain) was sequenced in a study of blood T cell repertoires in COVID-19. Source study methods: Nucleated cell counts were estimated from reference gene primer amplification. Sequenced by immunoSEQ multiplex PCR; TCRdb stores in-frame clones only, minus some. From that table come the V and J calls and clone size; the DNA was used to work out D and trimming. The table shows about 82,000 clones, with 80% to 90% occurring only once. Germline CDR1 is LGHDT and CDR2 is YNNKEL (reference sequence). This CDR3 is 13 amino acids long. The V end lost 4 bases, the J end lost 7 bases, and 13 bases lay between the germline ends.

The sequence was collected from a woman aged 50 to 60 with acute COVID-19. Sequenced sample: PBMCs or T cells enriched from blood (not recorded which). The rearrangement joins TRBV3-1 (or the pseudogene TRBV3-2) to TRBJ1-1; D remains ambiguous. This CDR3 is CASSPSSTDEAFF. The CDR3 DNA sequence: TGTGCCAGCAGCCCTTCTAGCACAGATGAAGCTTTCTTT.